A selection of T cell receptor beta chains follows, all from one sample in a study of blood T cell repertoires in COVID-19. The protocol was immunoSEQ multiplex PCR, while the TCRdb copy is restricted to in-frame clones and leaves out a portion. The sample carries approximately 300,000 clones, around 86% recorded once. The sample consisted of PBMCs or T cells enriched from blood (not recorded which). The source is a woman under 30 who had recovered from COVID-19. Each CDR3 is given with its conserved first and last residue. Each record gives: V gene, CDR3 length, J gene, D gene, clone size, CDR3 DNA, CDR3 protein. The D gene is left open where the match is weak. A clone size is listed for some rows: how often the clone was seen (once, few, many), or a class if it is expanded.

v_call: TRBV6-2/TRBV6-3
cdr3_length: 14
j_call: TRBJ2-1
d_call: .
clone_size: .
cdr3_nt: TGTGCCAGCAGTTACGGAAACAGTTACAATGAGCAGTTCTTC
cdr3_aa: CASSYGNSYNEQFF

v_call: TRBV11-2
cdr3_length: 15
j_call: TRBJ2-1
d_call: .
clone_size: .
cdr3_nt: TGTGCCAGCAGCTTAGGAGGGGGATCCTACAATGAGCAGTTCTTC
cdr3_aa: CASSLGGGSYNEQFF

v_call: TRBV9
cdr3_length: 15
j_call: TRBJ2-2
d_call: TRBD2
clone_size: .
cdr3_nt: TGTGCCAGCAGCGTAGAGGGACTAGACACCGGGGAGCTGTTTTTT
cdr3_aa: CASSVEGLDTGELFF

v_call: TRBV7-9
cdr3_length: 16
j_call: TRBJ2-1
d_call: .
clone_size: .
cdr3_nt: TGTGCCAGCAGCCACCCAGCGGGTTCCCTGAGGGATGAGCAGTTCTTC
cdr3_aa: CASSHPAGSLRDEQFF

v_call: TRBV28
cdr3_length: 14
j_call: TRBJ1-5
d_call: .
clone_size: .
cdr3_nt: TGTGCCAGCACGGCAGGGTGGGGCAATCAGCCCCAGCATTTT
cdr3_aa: CASTAGWGNQPQHF

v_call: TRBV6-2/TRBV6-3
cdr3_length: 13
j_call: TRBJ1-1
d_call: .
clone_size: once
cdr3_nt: TGTGCCAGCAGTCCCCAGGGGTACACTGAAGCTTTCTTT
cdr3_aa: CASSPQGYTEAFF

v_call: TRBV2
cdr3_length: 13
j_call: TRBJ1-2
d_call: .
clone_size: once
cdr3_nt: TGTGCCAGCAGCTTCGGACACGCGAATGGCTACACCTTC
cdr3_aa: CASSFGHANGYTF

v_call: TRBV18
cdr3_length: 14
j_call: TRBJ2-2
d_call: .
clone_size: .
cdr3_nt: TGTGCCAGCTCACCTGGGCTCGCCACCGGGGAGCTGTTTTTT
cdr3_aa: CASSPGLATGELFF

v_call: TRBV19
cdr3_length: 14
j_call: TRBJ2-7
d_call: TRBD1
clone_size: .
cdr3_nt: TGTGCCAGTAGTCCAGCGACAGGGTACTACGAGCAGTACTTC
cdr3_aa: CASSPATGYYEQYF

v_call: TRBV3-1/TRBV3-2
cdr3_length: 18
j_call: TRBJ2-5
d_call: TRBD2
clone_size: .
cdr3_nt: TGTGCCAGCAGCCAAAGGGCTAGCGGGGGACTACTCCAAGAGACCCAGTACTTC
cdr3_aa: CASSQRASGGLLQETQYF

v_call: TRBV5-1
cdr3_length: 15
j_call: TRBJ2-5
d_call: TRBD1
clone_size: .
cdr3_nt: TGCGCCAGCAGCTTGCAGACAGGGGGCCGGGAGACCCAGTACTTC
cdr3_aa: CASSLQTGGRETQYF

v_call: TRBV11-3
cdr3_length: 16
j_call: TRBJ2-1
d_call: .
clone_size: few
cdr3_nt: TGTGCCAGCAGCCCCTACGTGGAGACTAGACTCAATGAGCAGTTCTTC
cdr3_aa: CASSPYVETRLNEQFF

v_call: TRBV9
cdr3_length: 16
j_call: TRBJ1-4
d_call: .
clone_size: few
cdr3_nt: TGTGCCAGCAGCCCCGCCACAGGGTCCGCTAATGAAAAACTGTTTTTT
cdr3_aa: CASSPATGSANEKLFF

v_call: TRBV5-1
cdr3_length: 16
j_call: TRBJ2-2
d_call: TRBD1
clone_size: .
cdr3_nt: TGCGCCAGCAGCTTGGCCCAGGGGGCGAACACCGGGGAGCTGTTTTTT
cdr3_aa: CASSLAQGANTGELFF

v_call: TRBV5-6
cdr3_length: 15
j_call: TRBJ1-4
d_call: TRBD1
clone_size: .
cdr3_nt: TGTGCCAGCAGTTCGAACAGGGGATTCGGTGAAAAACTGTTTTTT
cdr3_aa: CASSSNRGFGEKLFF

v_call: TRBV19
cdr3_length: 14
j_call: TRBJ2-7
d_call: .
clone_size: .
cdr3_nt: TGTGCCAGTAGTGCGCAGGGGTACGCCTACGAGCAGTACTTC
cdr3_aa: CASSAQGYAYEQYF

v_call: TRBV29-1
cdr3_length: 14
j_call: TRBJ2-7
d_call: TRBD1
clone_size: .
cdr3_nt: TGCAGCGTTGAATTTTGGGACAGGGTCCGCGAGCAGTACTTC
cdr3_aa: CSVEFWDRVREQYF

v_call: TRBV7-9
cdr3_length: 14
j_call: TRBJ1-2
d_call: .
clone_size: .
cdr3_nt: TGTGCCAGCAGCTCACAAGCCACAGGATATGGCTACACCTTC
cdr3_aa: CASSSQATGYGYTF